This T cell receptor beta chain was captured by sequencing in a study of cytomegalovirus exposure and HLA in healthy donors. The study's findings and limits: Several V segments, TRBV6-2 and TRBV6-3 among them, could not be told apart and were dropped.

PCR amplification relied on 60 Vbeta primers (plus 13 Jbeta primers). The protocol was immunoSEQ multiplex PCR, while the TCRdb copy is restricted to in-frame clones and leaves out a portion. In the table there are 180,000 or so clones, 76% of which are singletons. Turning to this clone: What it binds is unknown.

The CDR3 consists of 16 residues. V lost 6 bases to trimming and J lost 5 bases; unmatched junction nucleotides: 12. Germline-derived CDR1 and CDR2 are ENHRY and SYGVKD. Donors showed nominal health when sampled, although they likely had unrecorded immune exposures. The chain combines TRBV10-3 with TRBJ2-5; 10 positions agree with TRBD2. The TCR sequence derives from a woman in her 30s in good health and CMV-seropositive. The sequencing input was PBMCs. The CDR3: CAISPGLARGMETQYF. CDR3 in DNA: TGTGCCATCAGCCCGGGACTAGCGCGGGGGATGGAGACCCAGTACTTC.